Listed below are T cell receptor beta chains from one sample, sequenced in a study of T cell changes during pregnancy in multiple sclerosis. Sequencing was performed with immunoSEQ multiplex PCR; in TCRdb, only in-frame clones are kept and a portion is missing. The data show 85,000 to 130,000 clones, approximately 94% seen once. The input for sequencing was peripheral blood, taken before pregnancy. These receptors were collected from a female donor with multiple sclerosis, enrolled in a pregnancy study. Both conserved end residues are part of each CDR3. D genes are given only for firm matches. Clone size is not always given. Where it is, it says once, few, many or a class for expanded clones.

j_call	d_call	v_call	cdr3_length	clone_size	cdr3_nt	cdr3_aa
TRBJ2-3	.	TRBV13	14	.	TGTGCCAGCAGCTTAGGGGCGGGCACAGATACGCAGTATTTT	CASSLGAGTDTQYF
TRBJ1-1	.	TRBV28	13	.	TGTGCCAGCAGTCGACGGGAGAACACTGAAGCTTTCTTT	CASSRRENTEAFF
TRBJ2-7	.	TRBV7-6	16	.	TGTGCCAGCAGCTTAGCGATAGCGGAAAGCTCCTACGAGCAGTACTTC	CASSLAIAESSYEQYF
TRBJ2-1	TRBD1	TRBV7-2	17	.	TGTGCCAGCAGCCTCTGGACAGGGCATAGCTCCTACAATGAGCAGTTCTTC	CASSLWTGHSSYNEQFF
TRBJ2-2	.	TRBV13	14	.	TGTGCCAGCAGCTTACAGCGGAACACCGGGGAGCTGTTTTTT	CASSLQRNTGELFF
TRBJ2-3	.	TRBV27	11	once	TGTGCCAGCAAATACACAGATACGCAGTATTTT	CASKYTDTQYF
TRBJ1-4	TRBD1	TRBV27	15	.	TGTGCCAGCAGTTACCACAGGGGCGGAAGTGAAAAACTGTTTTTT	CASSYHRGGSEKLFF
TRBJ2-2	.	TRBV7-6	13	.	TGTGCCAGCAGCTTATCCGGGGATGGGGAGCTGTTTTTT	CASSLSGDGELFF
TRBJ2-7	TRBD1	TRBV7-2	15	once	TGTGCCAGCAGCTCGGACAGGGGAATCTCCTACGAGCAGTACTTC	CASSSDRGISYEQYF
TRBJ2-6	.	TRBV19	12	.	TGTGCCTGTGGACAGGGGGCCAACGTCCTGACTTTC	CACGQGANVLTF
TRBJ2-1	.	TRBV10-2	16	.	TGCGCCAGCAGTGGACACAGCGGTGGCTCCTACAATGAGCAGTTCTTC	CASSGHSGGSYNEQFF
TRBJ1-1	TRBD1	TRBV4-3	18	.	TGCGCCAGCAGCCATATGGCTGGTGGGACAGGGGGTAACACTGAAGCTTTCTTT	CASSHMAGGTGGNTEAFF
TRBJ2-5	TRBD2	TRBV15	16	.	TGTGCCACCAGCAGGGGACTAGCGGGAGACCAAGAGACCCAGTACTTC	CATSRGLAGDQETQYF
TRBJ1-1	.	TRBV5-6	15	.	TGTGCCAGCAGCCCCGTTACAGGCGGGAACACTGAAGCTTTCTTT	CASSPVTGGNTEAFF
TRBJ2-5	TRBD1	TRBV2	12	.	TGTGCCAGCGGGGACAGGGGCGAGACCCAGTACTTC	CASGDRGETQYF
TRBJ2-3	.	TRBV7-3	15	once	TGTGCCAGCAGCTTCATGGGCTTCGCCACAGATACGCAGTATTTT	CASSFMGFATDTQYF
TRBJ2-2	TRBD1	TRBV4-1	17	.	TGCGCCAGCAGCCAAGAGTCGGGACAGGGTTATGCCGGGGAGCTGTTTTTT	CASSQESGQGYAGELFF
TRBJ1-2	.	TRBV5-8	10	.	TGTGCCAGCAGCAGGGGAGGCTACACCTTC	CASSRGGYTF
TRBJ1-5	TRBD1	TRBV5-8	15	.	TGTGCCAGCAGCTCGGACAGGGAAACGATTCAGCCCCAGCATTTT	CASSSDRETIQPQHF
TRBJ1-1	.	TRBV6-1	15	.	TGTGCCAGCAGAAGGGGGACCCAGATGAACACTGAAGCTTTCTTT	CASRRGTQMNTEAFF
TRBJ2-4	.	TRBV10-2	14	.	TGCGCCAGCAGTGAAGGGGTCGCCAAAAACATTCAGTACTTC	CASSEGVAKNIQYF
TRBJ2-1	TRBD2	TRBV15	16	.	TGTGCCACCAGCAGACCCACCGGGACTACGTACAATGAGCAGTTCTTC	CATSRPTGTTYNEQFF
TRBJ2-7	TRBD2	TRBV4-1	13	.	TGCGCCAGCAGCCTCGGGACTAGCCGGGAGCAGTACTTC	CASSLGTSREQYF
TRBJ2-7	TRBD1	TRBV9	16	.	TGTGCCAGCAGCGTAGAGGGGGGTCAGGGGGCTTACGAGCAGTACTTC	CASSVEGGQGAYEQYF
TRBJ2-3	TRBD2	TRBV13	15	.	TGTGCCAGCAGCTGGGGGACTAGCGGCACAGATACGCAGTATTTT	CASSWGTSGTDTQYF
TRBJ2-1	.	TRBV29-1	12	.	TGCAGCGTTGATTTTCAGGCCAATGAGCAGTTCTTC	CSVDFQANEQFF
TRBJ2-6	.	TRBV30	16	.	TGTGCCTGGAGATTGCCCCAGGGATTTGGGGCCAACGTCCTGACTTTC	CAWRLPQGFGANVLTF
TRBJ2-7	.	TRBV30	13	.	TGTGCCTGGAGGCAGAGAGGGAACTACGAGCAGTACTTC	CAWRQRGNYEQYF
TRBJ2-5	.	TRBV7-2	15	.	TGTGCCAGCAGCTTAGTCACCCGGGGCCAAGAGACCCAGTACTTC	CASSLVTRGQETQYF
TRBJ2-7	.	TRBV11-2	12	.	TGTGCCAGCAGCTTAGACCAACAGAGACAGTACTTC	CASSLDQQRQYF
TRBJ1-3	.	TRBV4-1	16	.	TGCGCCAGCAGCCAAGTGCCTGCCGGCTCTGGAAACACCATATATTTT	CASSQVPAGSGNTIYF
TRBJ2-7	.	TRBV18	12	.	TGTGCCAGCTCACCACTCCAATACGAGCAGTACTTC	CASSPLQYEQYF
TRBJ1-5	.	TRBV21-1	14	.	TGTGCCAGCAGTCCCCCATGCAGTCATCAGCCCCAGCATTTT	CASSPPCSHQPQHF
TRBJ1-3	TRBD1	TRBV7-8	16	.	TGTGCCAGCAGCCCCCACAGGGGTGGAAATGGAAACACCATATATTTT	CASSPHRGGNGNTIYF
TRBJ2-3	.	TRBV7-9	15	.	TGTGCCAGCACCAGACCAGGTCCTAGCACAGATACGCAGTATTTT	CASTRPGPSTDTQYF
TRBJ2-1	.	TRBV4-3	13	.	TGCGCCAGCAGCCAAGATTGGGAAGCGGGGCAGTTCTTC	CASSQDWEAGQFF
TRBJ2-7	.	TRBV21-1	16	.	TGTGCCAGCAGCAAACCTCCCTCTGGAGGCTACTACGAGCAGTACTTC	CASSKPPSGGYYEQYF
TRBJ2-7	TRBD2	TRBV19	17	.	TGTGCCAGTAGTATCGACCGGACTAGCGGGAAGTCCTACGAGCAGTACTTC	CASSIDRTSGKSYEQYF
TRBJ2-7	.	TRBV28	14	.	TGTGCCAGCAGTTTCGCAGGGCAGGGATACGAGCAGTACTTC	CASSFAGQGYEQYF
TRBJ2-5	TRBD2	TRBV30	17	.	TGTGCCTGGAGTGTGGGACTAGCGGGAAACGACCAAGAGACCCAGTACTTC	CAWSVGLAGNDQETQYF
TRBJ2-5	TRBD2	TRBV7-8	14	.	TGTGCCAGCAGCCTAGCGGGAGGAACCGAGACCCAGTACTTC	CASSLAGGTETQYF
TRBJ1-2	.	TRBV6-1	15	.	TGTGCCAGTGTAGGTGGGAGCGGGGACCCTGGTGGCTACACCTTC	CASVGGSGDPGGYTF
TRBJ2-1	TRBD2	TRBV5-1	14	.	TGCGCCAGCAGCTCTTCTAGCGGGAAACCTGAGCAGTTCTTC	CASSSSSGKPEQFF
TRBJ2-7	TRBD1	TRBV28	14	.	TGTGCCAGCAACCGACAGGGGTTTCCCTACGAGCAGTACTTC	CASNRQGFPYEQYF
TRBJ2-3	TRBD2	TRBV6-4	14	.	TGTGCCAGCAGTGAAGCGGGAGGCACAGATACGCAGTATTTT	CASSEAGGTDTQYF
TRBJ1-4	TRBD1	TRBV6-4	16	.	TGTGCCAGCAGTGTTGGACAGGGAACTACTAATGAAAAACTGTTTTTT	CASSVGQGTTNEKLFF
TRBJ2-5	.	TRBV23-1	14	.	TGCGCCAGCAGTCACCTAGTTATTCAAGAGACCCAGTACTTC	CASSHLVIQETQYF
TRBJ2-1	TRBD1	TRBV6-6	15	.	TGTGCCAGCAGCGAACAGGGGATCACCTACAATGAGCAGTTCTTC	CASSEQGITYNEQFF
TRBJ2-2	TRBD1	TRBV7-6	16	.	TGTGCCAGCAGCTTCCGGGACAGGGTGAACACCGGGGAGCTGTTTTTT	CASSFRDRVNTGELFF
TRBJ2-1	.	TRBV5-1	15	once	TGCGCCAGCGGGTTGATCGGGGTCTCCTACAATGAGCAGTTCTTC	CASGLIGVSYNEQFF
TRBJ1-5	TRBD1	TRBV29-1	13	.	TGCAGCGTCCGGACAGGGTGGGGGCAGCCCCAGCATTTT	CSVRTGWGQPQHF
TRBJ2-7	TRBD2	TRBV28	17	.	TGTGCCAGCGGTTCCAGACTAGCGGGAGACATCCAGTACGAGCAGTACTTC	CASGSRLAGDIQYEQYF
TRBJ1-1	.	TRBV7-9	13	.	TGTGCCAGCAGTTCATATGGTCAACTTGAAGCTTTCTTT	CASSSYGQLEAFF
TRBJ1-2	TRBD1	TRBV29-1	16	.	TGCAGCGTAGACACCGGGACAGGGGGCCTGGGCTATGGCTACACCTTC	CSVDTGTGGLGYGYTF
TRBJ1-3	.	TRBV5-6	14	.	TGTGCCAGCACAAGGCGAGGAGCTGGAAACACCATATATTTT	CASTRRGAGNTIYF